Here is one T cell receptor beta chain with its context. The sample originates from a study of CD8 T cells in ankylosing spondylitis. TCRdb redid the calling of the 5' RACE reads with MiXCR, one entry per CDR3 protein. The top ten clones hold roughly a tenth of a sample with fewer than 350,000 distinct CDR3 sequences, 9.5% to 13% of them seen once. CDR3 length: 18 amino acids. V shed 6 bases and J 4 bases; nucleotides not matched to a gene: 12. Sequences were obtained from blood, either unsorted or a sorted T cell fraction (not recorded which). The J gene is TRBJ2-1, the V gene TRBV12-3 or TRBV12-4; 13 bases fit TRBD2. This TCR came from a female donor with ankylosing spondylitis or in good health (not recorded which). The CDR3 protein is CASSKPGLAGRGYNEQFF. In nucleotides, the CDR3 is TGTGCCAGCAGCAAACCGGGACTAGCGGGAAGGGGGTACAATGAGCAGTTCTTC.